These 18 T cell receptor beta chains were sequenced from one sample in a study of T cell clonality in common variable immunodeficiency. Only in-frame clones appear in the TCRdb table, and some are missing; sequencing was by immunoSEQ multiplex PCR. The counts give about 47,000 clones, none of them seen only once; roughly 6.2% is held by the top ten. Sequenced: peripheral blood mononuclear cells. All receptors derive from a person between 18 and 69 years old in good health.

CDR3 DNA, as far as it was read: TGTGCCTGGAGTGTACTTGGACCCCCTGTCCGGGGT. This codes for CAWSVLGPPVRG. The whole CDR3 is CAWSVLGPPVRGQYF. The V gene is TRBV30, the J gene TRBJ2-4; maybe TRBD2 (5 bases). From the germline J gene comes the end of the CDR3, since the read stops 3 residues before it. Germline V CDR1 and CDR2: GTSNPN, SVGIG (reference sequence). CDR3 size: 15 residues.

The CDR3 sequence is CASSAGQGGSYDYTF. The CDR3 bases that were read are TGTGCCAGTAGCGCTGGACAGGGGGGGTCCTACGAC. The rearrangement uses TRBV19 and TRBJ1-2; TRBD1 agrees at 10 bases. With the read ending 3 residues before the CDR3 end, the germline J gene is used to fill in that end. The CDR3 contains 15 residues. In germline, CDR1 is LNHDA, CDR2 SQIVND (reference sequence).

There are many counts of this clone. The part of the CDR3 DNA that was read is TGCGCCAGCAGCCTGAGGGACAGTTACTCCTACGAG. Its protein is CASSLRDSYSYE. The full CDR3 protein is CASSLRDSYSYEQYF. The chain uses TRBV5-1 and TRBJ2-7; 7 nucleotides align to TRBD1. The read halts 3 residues ahead of the CDR3 end, with the missing end drawn from the germline J gene. Germline CDR1 is SGHRS and CDR2 is YFSETQ. This CDR3 is built from 15 residues. V lost 4 bases, J lost 0 bases, and 7 bases stayed unmatched.

In this sample, this clone turned up many times. The read finishes 3 residues shy of the CDR3 end, and the germline J gene is used to complete it. J is TRBJ2-5 and V is TRBV19, with TRBD2 matching over 8 bases. V lost 0 bases, J lost 5 bases, and 8 bases stayed unmatched. The V gene's germline CDR1 is LNHDA and CDR2 SQIVND (reference sequence). The CDR3 runs 16 residues. The CDR3 region is CASSIDSGGGVETQYF. The DNA read from the CDR3 is TGTGCCAGTAGTATAGATTCGGGAGGGGGAGTGGAGACC.

This clone was counted ten times or more. The read finishes 3 residues shy of the CDR3 end, and the germline J gene is used to complete it. V gene TRBV11-3 combines with J gene TRBJ2-1, with 8 bases that match TRBD1. This CDR3 has 14 amino acids. Losses at the gene ends were 3 bases for V and 4 bases for J; bases not matched to a gene: 2. CDR1 and CDR2 from the germline V gene are SGHNT and YENEEA. The CDR3 spells CASSFGQGYNEQFF. The covered CDR3 bases are TGTGCCAGCAGCTTCGGACAGGGATACAATGAG.

In its sample, this clone was seen many times. The read ends 3 residues early relative to the CDR3; the germline J gene fills the gap. This chain joins TRBV19 and TRBJ1-1, with no clear D. The CDR3 has 11 residues. CDR1 is LNHDA and CDR2 is SQIVND in the germline V gene (reference sequence). Trimming removed 7 bases from V and 6 bases from J, with 9 bases in between. CDR3 region: CASTSGAEAFF. The CDR3 bases that were read are TGTGCCAGTACTTCCGGGGCTGAA.

This clone was detected only a few times. The CDR3 end falls 3 residues outside the read, so it is completed with the germline J gene. The chain employs TRBV2 and TRBJ2-2, with 8 bases lining up with TRBD1. This CDR3 is built from 12 residues. Per the germline V gene, CDR1 is SNHLY and CDR2 is FYNNEI. CDR3 protein: CASSTDRDKLFF. The part of the CDR3 DNA that was read is TGTGCCAGCAGTACGGACAGGGACAAG.

This clone was counted between two and nine times. Coverage ceases 3 residues before the CDR3 finishes, and the germline J gene fills in the end. Other DNA sequences within the sample encode an identical CDR3. The V call is TRBV18, the J call TRBJ1-6; TRBD1 might be the D (6 bases). Per germline, CDR1 KGHSH and CDR2 LQKENI. There are 14 residues in the CDR3. V was trimmed by 6 bases and J by 5 bases, leaving 11 bases between them. The part of the CDR3 DNA that was read is TGTGCCAGCTCCCCAGGACAGAATAATTCACCC. Residues: CASSPGQNNSP. In full, the CDR3 is CASSPGQNNSPLHF. Full variable domain (missing parts from reference TRBV18 and TRBJ1-6): NAGVMQNPRHLVRRRGQEARLRCSPMKGHSHVYWYRQLPEEGLKFMVYLQKENIIDESGMPKERFSAEFPKEGPSILRIQQVVRGDSAAYFCASSPGQNNSPLHFGNGTRLTVT.

The sample holds many counts of this clone. From the germline J gene comes the end of the CDR3, since the read stops 3 residues before it. The chain carries TRBV12-3 or TRBV12-4 and TRBJ2-1, with D hard to call. The CDR3 is 14 amino acids. V lost 5 bases and J lost 2, with 10 bases in between. This CDR3 reads CASSPTRAYNEQFF. The sequenced CDR3 bases are TGTGCCAGCAGTCCGACCCGGGCCTACAATGAG.

This clone was observed at least ten times. Read data end 3 residues before the CDR3 end; the end is taken from the germline J gene. The V and J genes are TRBV20-1 and TRBJ1-1; TRBD1 matches 11 bases. This CDR3 has 14 amino acids. Trimming removed 4 bases from V and 5 bases from J; junction bases left unmatched: 6. The V gene's germline CDR1 is DFQATT and CDR2 SNEGSKA (reference sequence). The CDR3: CSANRDRGATEAFF. CDR3 bases read: TGCAGTGCTAACAGGGACAGGGGGGCGACTGAA.

This clone was recorded many times. Sequencing ends 3 residues short of the CDR3 end; the germline J gene provides the rest. The J gene is TRBJ2-2, the V gene TRBV29-1, with 12 bases identical to TRBD2. With V trimmed by 3 bases and J by 5 bases, 13 bases remained unmatched. Per the germline V gene, CDR1 is SQVTM and CDR2 is ANQGSEA. CDR3 size: 18 residues. The CDR3 here is CSVEGVASGGAWTGELFF. The part of the CDR3 DNA that was read is TGCAGCGTTGAGGGGGTGGCTAGCGGGGGGGCTTGGACCGGGGAG.

This clone has at least ten counts. The read ends 3 residues shy of where the CDR3 ends; the end is completed using the germline J gene. This chain links TRBV7-2 with TRBJ2-6; D not resolved. Germline CDR1 reads SGHTA; CDR2 reads FQGNSA. The CDR3 loop spans 17 amino acids. The V and J ends lost 0 bases and 0 bases respectively, with 9 bases between them. CDR3 sequence: CASSLARRSSGANVLTF. The part of the CDR3 DNA that was read is TGTGCCAGCAGCTTAGCGCGGCGGTCCTCTGGGGCCAACGTC.

This clone came up many times. The CDR3: CASSSSGQGTSHQPQHF. The covered CDR3 bases are TGTGCCAGTAGTTCCTCCGGACAGGGGACTTCTCATCAGCCC. The chain employs TRBV19 and TRBJ1-5; 9 positions agree with TRBD1. Read data end 3 residues before the CDR3 end; the end is taken from the germline J gene. Germline V CDR1 and CDR2: LNHDA, SQIVND (reference sequence). The CDR3 runs 17 residues. Losses at the gene ends were 5 bases for V and 5 bases for J; bases not matched to a gene: 13. The full variable domain, completed using reference TRBV19 and TRBJ1-5, is DGGITQSPKYLFRKEGQNVTLSCEQNLNHDAMYWYRQDPGQGLRLIYYSQIVNDFQKGDIAEGYSVSREKKESFPLTVTSAQKNPTAFYLCASSSSGQGTSHQPQHFGDGTRLSIL.

In its sample, this clone was seen a few times. The read ends 3 residues shy of where the CDR3 ends; the end is completed using the germline J gene. This chain links TRBV2 with TRBJ1-6; D is uncertain. CDR3 length: 15 residues. The germline gives CDR1 SNHLY, CDR2 FYNNEI. Trimming removed 0 bases at V and 9 bases at J, with 12 bases between. Here the CDR3 reads CASSEALRGISPLHF. The covered CDR3 bases are TGTGCCAGCAGTGAAGCGCTTCGGGGAATTTCACCC.

In the case of this clone: The read comes to an end 3 residues before the CDR3 does, leaving the germline J gene to fill in the end. V and J are TRBV2 and TRBJ1-2; TRBD1 is a possible D gene (6 bases). The length of the CDR3 is 18 residues. CDR1 SNHLY and CDR2 FYNNEI come from the germline V gene. Trimming stripped 6 bases from V and 4 bases from J, with 27 bases between. CDR3 amino acids: CASRLEFKGSQGGYGYTF. CDR3 bases read: TGTGCCAGCAGGCTCGAGTTCAAGGGATCACAGGGCGGCTATGGC. Drawing the rest from reference TRBV2 and TRBJ1-2, the complete variable domain is EPEVTQTPSHQVTQMGQEVILRCVPISNHLYFYWYRQILGQKVEFLVSFYNNEISEKSEIFDDQFSVERPDGSNFTLKIRSTKLEDSAMYFCASRLEFKGSQGGYGYTFGSGTRLTVV.

This clone was seen ten or more times. The read falls 3 residues short of the CDR3 end, and the missing part is taken from the germline J gene. V and J are TRBV19 and TRBJ1-2; TRBD1 agrees at 8 bases. V was clipped by 3 bases and J by 4 bases; unmatched bases: 10. The germline V gene encodes CDR1 LNHDA and CDR2 SQIVND (reference sequence). This CDR3 spans 16 amino acids. CDR3 region: CASSMGQVRLAYGYTF. Partial CDR3 DNA: TGTGCCAGTAGTATGGGACAGGTCCGGTTGGCCTATGGC.

Concerning this clone: One base away lies a much larger clone, so this may be a sequencing read error. The read halts 3 residues ahead of the CDR3 end, with the missing end drawn from the germline J gene. At the DNA level, this CDR3 is encoded by other sequences in the same sample as well. The chain couples TRBV18 to TRBJ1-6; D is unresolved. The CDR3 totals 14 residues. The V and J ends lost 4 bases and 1 base respectively, with 5 bases between them. Germline lookup yields CDR1 KGHSH and CDR2 LQKENI. Partial CDR3 DNA: TGTGCCAGCTCACTCGGTTCCTATAATTCACCC. As protein: CASSLGSYNSP. The whole CDR3 reads CASSLGSYNSPLHF. The variable domain in full, with the rest retrieved from reference TRBV18 and TRBJ1-6, is NAGVMQNPRHLVRRRGQEARLRCSPMKGHSHVYWYRQLPEEGLKFMVYLQKENIIDESGMPKERFSAEFPKEGPSILRIQQVVRGDSAAYFCASSLGSYNSPLHFGNGTRLTVT.

This clone was recorded at least ten times. From the germline J gene comes the end of the CDR3, since the read stops 3 residues before it. This sequence joins TRBV5-6 and TRBJ1-2; 10 bases agree with TRBD1. The germline CDR1 and CDR2 sequences are SGHDT and YYEEEE. The length of the CDR3 is 13 residues. CDR3 DNA (partial): TGTGCCAGCAGTCGACAGGGGGCACGAGGC. This gives the protein CASSRQGARG. The entire CDR3 is CASSRQGARGYTF.